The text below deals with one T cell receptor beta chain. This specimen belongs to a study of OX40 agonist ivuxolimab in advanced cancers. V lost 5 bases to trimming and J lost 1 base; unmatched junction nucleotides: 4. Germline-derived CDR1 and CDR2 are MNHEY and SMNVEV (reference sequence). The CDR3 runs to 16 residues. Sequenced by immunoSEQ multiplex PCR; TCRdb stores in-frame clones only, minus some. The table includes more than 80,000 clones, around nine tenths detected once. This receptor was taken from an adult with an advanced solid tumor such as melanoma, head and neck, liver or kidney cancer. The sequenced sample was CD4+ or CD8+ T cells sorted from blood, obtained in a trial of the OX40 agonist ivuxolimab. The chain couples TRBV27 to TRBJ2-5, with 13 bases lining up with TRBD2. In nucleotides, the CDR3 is TGTGCCAGCAGTCGCCGACTAGCGGGAGGCCAAGAGACCCAGTACTTC. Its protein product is CASSRRLAGGQETQYF.